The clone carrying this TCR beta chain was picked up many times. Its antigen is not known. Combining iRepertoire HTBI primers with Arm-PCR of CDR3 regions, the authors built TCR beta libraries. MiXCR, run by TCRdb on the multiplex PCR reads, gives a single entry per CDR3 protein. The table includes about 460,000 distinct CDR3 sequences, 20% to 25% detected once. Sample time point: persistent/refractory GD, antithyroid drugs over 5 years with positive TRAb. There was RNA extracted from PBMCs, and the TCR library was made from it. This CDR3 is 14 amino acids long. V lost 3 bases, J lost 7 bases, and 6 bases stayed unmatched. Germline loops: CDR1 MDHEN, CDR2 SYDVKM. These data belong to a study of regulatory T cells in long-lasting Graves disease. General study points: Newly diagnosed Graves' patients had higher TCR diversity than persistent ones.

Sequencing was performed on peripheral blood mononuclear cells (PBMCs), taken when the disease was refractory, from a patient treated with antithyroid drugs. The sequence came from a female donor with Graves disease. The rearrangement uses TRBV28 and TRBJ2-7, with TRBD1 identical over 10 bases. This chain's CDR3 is CASSFGTGVEEQYF. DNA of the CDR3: TGTGCCAGCAGTTTTGGGACAGGGGTCGAAGAGCAGTACTTC.